This T cell receptor beta chain was sequenced for a study of T cells in tuberculosis. General study points: T cells binding CD1B-GMM tetramer weakly possibly escaped the sort.

Generated by immunoSEQ multiplex PCR, the TCRdb table keeps only in-frame clones and is missing some. The sample carries 50,000 or so clones, 88% recorded once. Cells were sorted from thawed PBMC rested overnight and stained with GMM-loaded CD1B tetramer, viability dye and anti-CD3. The lipid loaded on the CD1B tetramers was C32 glucose monomycolate from Rhodococcus equi. Before cryopreservation, the sorted PBMC lost their CD14-expressing monocytes. From each donor, roughly 100,000 tetramer-negative cells were sorted. The sequence came from an adult woman with latent tuberculosis. Sequencing was carried out using CD1b-GMM tetramer-negative cells sorted from PBMCs.

CDR3 DNA: TGTGCCACCAGCAGAGATCAGGATTGGGTCCGATTTAGCAATCAGCCCCAGCATTTT. This gives the protein CATSRDQDWVRFSNQPQHF. V usage is TRBV15 and J usage is TRBJ1-5; D not resolved. With 0 bases removed from V and 0 bases from J, the gap between germline ends came to 18 bases. The germline gives CDR1 LNHNV, CDR2 YYDKDF (reference sequence). This CDR3 has 19 residues.